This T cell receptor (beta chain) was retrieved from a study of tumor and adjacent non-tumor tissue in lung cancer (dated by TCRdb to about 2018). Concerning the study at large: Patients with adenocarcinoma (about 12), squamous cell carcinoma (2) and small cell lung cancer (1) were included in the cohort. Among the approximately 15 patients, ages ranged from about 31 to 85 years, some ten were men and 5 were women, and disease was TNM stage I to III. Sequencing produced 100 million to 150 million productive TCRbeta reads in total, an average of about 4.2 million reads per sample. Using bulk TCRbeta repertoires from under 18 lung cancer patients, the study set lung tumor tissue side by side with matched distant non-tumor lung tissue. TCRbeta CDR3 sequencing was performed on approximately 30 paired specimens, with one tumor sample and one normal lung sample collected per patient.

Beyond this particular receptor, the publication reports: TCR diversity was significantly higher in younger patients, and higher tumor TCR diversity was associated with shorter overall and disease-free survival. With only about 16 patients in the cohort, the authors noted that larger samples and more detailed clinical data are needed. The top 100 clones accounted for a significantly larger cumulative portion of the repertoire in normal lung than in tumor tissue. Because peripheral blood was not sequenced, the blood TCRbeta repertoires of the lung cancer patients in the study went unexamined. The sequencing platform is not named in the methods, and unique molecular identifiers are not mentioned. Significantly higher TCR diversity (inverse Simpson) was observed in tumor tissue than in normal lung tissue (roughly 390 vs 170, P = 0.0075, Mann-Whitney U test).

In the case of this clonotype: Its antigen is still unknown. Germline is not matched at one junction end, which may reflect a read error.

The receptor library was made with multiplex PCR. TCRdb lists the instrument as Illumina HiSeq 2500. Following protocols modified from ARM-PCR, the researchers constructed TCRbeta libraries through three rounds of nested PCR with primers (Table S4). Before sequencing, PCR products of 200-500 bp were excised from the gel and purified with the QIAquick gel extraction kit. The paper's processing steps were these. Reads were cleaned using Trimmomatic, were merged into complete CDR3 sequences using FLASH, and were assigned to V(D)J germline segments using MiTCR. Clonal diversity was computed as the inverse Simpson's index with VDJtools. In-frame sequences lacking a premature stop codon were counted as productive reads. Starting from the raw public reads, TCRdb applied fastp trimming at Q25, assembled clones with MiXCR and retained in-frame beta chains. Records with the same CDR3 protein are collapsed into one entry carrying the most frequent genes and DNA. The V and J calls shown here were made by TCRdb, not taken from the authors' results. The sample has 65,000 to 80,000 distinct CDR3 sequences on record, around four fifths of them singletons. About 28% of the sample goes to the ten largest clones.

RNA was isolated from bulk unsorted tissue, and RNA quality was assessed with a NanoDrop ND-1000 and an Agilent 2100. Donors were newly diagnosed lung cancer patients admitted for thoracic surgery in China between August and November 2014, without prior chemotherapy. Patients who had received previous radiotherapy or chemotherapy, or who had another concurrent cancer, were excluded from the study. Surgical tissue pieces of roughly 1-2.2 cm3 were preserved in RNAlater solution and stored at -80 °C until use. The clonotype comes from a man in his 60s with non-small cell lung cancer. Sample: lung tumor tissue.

The DNA sequence follows: TGCAGAGTTGGAGATACATCCTACGAGCAGTACTTC. Its protein is CRVGDTSYEQYF. This chain joins TRBV29-1 to TRBJ2-7; the D gene is unclear. The germline V gene supplies CDR1 SQVTM and CDR2 ANQGSEA. Including cysteine and phenylalanine, the CDR3 has 12 amino acids. Only the CDR3 part of the read is kept: 36 bases, read in frame from the first base.